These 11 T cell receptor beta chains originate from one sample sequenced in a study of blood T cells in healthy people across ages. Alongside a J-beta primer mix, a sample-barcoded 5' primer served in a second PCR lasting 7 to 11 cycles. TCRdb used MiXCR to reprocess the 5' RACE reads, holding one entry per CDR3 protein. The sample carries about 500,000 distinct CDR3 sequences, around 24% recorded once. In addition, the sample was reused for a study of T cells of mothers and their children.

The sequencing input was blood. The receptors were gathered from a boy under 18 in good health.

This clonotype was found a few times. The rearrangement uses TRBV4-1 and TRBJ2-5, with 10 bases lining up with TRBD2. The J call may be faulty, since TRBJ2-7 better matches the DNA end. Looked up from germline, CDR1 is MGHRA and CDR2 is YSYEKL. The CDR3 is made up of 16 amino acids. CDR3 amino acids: CASSQAPGLARYEQYF. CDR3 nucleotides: TGCGCCAGCAGCCAAGCGCCGGGACTAGCGCGCTACGAGCAGTACTTC.

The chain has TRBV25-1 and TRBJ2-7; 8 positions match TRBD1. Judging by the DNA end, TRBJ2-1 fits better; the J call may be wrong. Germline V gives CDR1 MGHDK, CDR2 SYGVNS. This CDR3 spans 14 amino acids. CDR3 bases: TGTGCCAGCAGTGTAACAGGGGGATGGGGTGAGCAGTTCTTC. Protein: CASSVTGGWGEQFF.

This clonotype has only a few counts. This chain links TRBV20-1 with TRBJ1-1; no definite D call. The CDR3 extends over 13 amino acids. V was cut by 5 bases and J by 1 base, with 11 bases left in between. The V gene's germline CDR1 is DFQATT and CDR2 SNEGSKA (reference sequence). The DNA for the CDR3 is TGCAGTGCTCTAAACCCCAGGAACACTGAAGCTTTCTTT. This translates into CSALNPRNTEAFF.

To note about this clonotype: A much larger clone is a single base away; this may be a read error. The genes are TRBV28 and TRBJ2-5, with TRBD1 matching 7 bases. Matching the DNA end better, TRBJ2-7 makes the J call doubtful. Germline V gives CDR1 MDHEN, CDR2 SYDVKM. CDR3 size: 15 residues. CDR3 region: CASSLGGASSYEQYF. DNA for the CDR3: TGTGCCAGCAGCTTAGGGGGCGCGAGCTCCTACGAGCAGTACTTC.

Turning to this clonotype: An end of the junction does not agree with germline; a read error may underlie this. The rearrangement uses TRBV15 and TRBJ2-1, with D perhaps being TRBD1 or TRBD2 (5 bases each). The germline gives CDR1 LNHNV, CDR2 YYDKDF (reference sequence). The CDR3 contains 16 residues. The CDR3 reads CATSSLRGDSYNGQFF. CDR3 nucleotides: TGTGCCACCAGCAGCTTGAGGGGCGACTCCTACAATGGGCAGTTCTTC.

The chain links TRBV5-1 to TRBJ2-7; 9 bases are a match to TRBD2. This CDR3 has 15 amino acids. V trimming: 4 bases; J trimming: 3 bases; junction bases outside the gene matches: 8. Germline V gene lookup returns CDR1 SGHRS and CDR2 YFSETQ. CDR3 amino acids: CASSATSGDYYEQYF. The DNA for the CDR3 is TGCGCCAGCAGCGCGACTAGCGGAGATTACTACGAGCAGTACTTC.

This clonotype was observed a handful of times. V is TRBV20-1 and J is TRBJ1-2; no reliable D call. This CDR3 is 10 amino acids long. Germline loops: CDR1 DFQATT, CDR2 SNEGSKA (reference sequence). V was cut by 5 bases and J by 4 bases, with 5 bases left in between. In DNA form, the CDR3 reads TGCAGTGCTCCGGTCTATGGCTACACCTTC. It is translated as CSAPVYGYTF.

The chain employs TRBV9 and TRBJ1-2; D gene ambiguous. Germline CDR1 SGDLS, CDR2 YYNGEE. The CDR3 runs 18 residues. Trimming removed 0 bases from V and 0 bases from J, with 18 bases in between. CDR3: CASSVAGEGGAANYGYTF. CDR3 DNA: TGTGCCAGCAGCGTAGCTGGTGAAGGTGGAGCCGCTAACTATGGCTACACCTTC.

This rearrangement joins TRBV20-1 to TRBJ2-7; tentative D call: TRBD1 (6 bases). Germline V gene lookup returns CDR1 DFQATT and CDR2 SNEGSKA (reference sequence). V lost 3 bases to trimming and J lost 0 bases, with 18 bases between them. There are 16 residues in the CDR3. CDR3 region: CSASTTIVGGSYEQYF. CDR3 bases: TGCAGTGCTAGCACGACTATTGTAGGGGGCTCCTACGAGCAGTACTTC.

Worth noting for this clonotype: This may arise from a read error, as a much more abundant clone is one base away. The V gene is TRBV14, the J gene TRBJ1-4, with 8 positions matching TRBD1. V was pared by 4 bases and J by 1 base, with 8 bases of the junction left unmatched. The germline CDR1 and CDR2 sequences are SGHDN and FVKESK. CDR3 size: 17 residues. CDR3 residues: CASSPRTGPITNEKLFF. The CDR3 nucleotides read TGTGCCAGCAGCCCCCGGACAGGGCCCATAACTAATGAAAAACTGTTTTTT.

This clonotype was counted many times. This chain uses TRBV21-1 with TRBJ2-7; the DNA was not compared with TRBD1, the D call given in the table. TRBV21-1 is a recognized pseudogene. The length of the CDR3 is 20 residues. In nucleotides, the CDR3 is TGTGCCAGCAGCAAATTGTGGCTGGATTTAAGGGGGTCCGGGAGTTACGAGCAGTACTTC. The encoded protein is CASSKLWLDLRGSGSYEQYF.